The 26 T cell receptor beta chains given below trace back to one sample, sequenced in a study of blood T cells in healthy people across ages. It was with a sample-barcoded 5' primer and a J-beta primer mix that a second PCR of roughly 6 to 11 cycles was run. From the 5' RACE reads, TCRdb called clonotypes with MiXCR, one entry per CDR3 protein. The table lists approximately 940,000 distinct CDR3 sequences, roughly 43% of them singletons. Sequenced input: blood. The receptors stem from a man aged 25-40 years in good health.

The rearrangement uses TRBV11-3 and TRBJ1-1; 7 bases match TRBD1. With V trimmed by 8 bases and J by 1 base, 7 bases remained unmatched. The CDR3 has 14 amino acids. CDR1 SGHNT and CDR2 YENEEA come from the germline V gene. The DNA for the CDR3 is TGTGCCAGCCATACCGGGACAGAGAACACTGAAGCTTTCTTT. Its protein is CASHTGTENTEAFF.

This clonotype was observed a handful of times. The chain employs TRBV2 and TRBJ2-7; weak D call: TRBD1 (6 bases). The CDR3 has 15 amino acids. Trimming cost V 1 base and J 2 bases, with 12 bases left between them. Germline V CDR1 and CDR2: SNHLY, FYNNEI. The CDR3 reads CASSEGNRAPYEQYF. For the CDR3, the DNA is TGTGCCAGCAGTGAAGGAAACAGGGCCCCCTACGAGCAGTACTTC.

This clonotype was observed a handful of times. The chain uses TRBV20-1 and TRBJ2-5; D may be TRBD1 (5 bases). The J call may not be correct, given that the DNA end is closer to TRBJ2-7. Germline CDR1 and CDR2: DFQATT and SNEGSKA (reference sequence). This CDR3 contains 11 residues. This chain's CDR3 is CSAAGRSEQYF. The CDR3 nucleotides read TGCAGTGCTGCAGGGCGGAGCGAGCAGTACTTC.

This clonotype was counted at least ten times. The V call is TRBV24-1, the J call TRBJ2-6; D gene unclear. V lost 2 bases, J lost 1 base, and 5 bases lay in between. Germline loops: CDR1 KGHDR, CDR2 SFDVKD. This CDR3 comprises 15 residues. Here the CDR3 reads CATSDWGSGANVLTF. CDR3 sequence (DNA): TGTGCCACCAGTGATTGGGGATCTGGGGCCAACGTCCTGACTTTC.

This clonotype was seen more than once but under ten times. The J gene is TRBJ2-4, the V gene TRBV28, with 9 positions matching TRBD1. The DNA matches TRBJ2-7 better at its end, which makes the J call doubtful. The CDR3 totals 14 residues. Per germline, CDR1 MDHEN and CDR2 SYDVKM. The CDR3 region is CASSSGTGNNEQYF. CDR3 nucleotides: TGTGCCAGCAGTTCCGGGACAGGGAATAACGAGCAGTACTTC.

This clonotype has just a few counts. CDR3 DNA: TGCGCCAGCAGCCAGCAGCCAACGGGACTAGCGGGTCCAGATACGCAGTATTTT. Translation gives CASSQQPTGLAGPDTQYF. The chain links TRBV5-1 to TRBJ2-3, with 12 nucleotides matching TRBD2. The CDR3 sequence is 18 residues long. V was pared by 4 bases and J by 4 bases, with 13 bases of the junction left unmatched. Germline lookup yields CDR1 SGHRS and CDR2 YFSETQ.

This clonotype has more than one count but fewer than ten. The chain uses TRBV4-2 and TRBJ1-2; 7 nucleotides agree with TRBD1. CDR1 is LGHNA, CDR2 YNFKEQ, per germline. After removal of 0 bases from V and 6 bases from J, the junction contained 7 bases not matched to a gene. CDR3 length equals 15 residues. The CDR3 spells CASSQDGQGGNGYTF. CDR3 nucleotide sequence: TGTGCCAGCAGCCAAGATGGGCAGGGGGGAAATGGCTACACCTTC.

This chain connects TRBV3-1 to TRBJ2-4; D assignment may be TRBD1 or TRBD2 (5 bases each). TRBJ2-7 matches the DNA end more closely, so the J call is doubtful. Germline V gene lookup returns CDR1 LGHDT and CDR2 YNNKEL (reference sequence). CDR3 length equals 15 residues. CDR3 nucleotide sequence: TGTGCCAGCAGCCAAGGCTCGGGACCCCTCGGCGAGCAGTACTTC. This sequence encodes CASSQGSGPLGEQYF.

Note on this clonotype: A much larger clonotype is one base distant, so this may be a read error. The chain links TRBV7-3 to TRBJ2-1, with 12 positions matching TRBD2. The CDR3 covers 17 residues. Germline CDR1 is SGHTA and CDR2 is FQGTGA. The chain's CDR3 is CASSLRPSGGAYNKQFF. In DNA, the CDR3 is TGTGCCAGCAGCTTAAGACCTAGCGGGGGGGCGTACAATAAGCAGTTCTTC.

The V call is TRBV20-1, the J call TRBJ2-3; 7 bases are a match to TRBD1. Per germline, CDR1 DFQATT and CDR2 SNEGSKA (reference sequence). The V gene end was trimmed by 7 bases and the J gene end by 4 bases; junction bases not matched to a gene: 5. The CDR3 spans 12 residues. CDR3 in DNA: TGCAGTGAACAGGGGTATTCAGATACGCAGTATTTT. As protein: CSEQGYSDTQYF.

This clonotype has more than one count but fewer than ten. The chain carries TRBV6-6 and TRBJ2-5; no clear D gene. V lost 7 bases and J lost 5, with 14 bases in between. The CDR3 is 13 amino acids. In germline, CDR1 is MNHNY, CDR2 SVGAGI (reference sequence). The CDR3: CASTPAPTETQYF. The CDR3, as DNA: TGTGCCAGCACCCCGGCCCCCACCGAGACCCAGTACTTC.

J is TRBJ2-7 and V is TRBV12-3 or TRBV12-4; no clear D gene. Trimming stripped 5 bases from V and 2 bases from J, with 13 bases between. The CDR3 has 14 residues. CDR3 loop: CASSRTEDPYEQYF. DNA of the CDR3: TGTGCCAGCAGTCGCACAGAAGATCCCTACGAGCAGTACTTC.

Note on this clonotype: This sequence may be a read error, since a much larger clone differs from it by one base. The chain employs TRBV2 and TRBJ1-5; D is unresolved. Looked up from germline, CDR1 is SNHLY and CDR2 is FYNNEI. CDR3 length: 15 amino acids. Trimming took 3 bases from V and 9 from J, leaving 18 bases between them. CDR3 region: CASSEFMGTLGPQHF. CDR3 coding DNA: TGTGCCAGCAGTGAGTTCATGGGCACTTTAGGGCCCCAGCATTTT.

This clonotype was recorded only once. The rearrangement links TRBV27 to TRBJ1-6; 7 bases map to TRBD1. CDR1 is MNHEY, CDR2 SMNVEV, per germline (reference sequence). The CDR3 length is 15 residues. The junction had 12 bases not matched to a gene; V was cut back by 6 bases and J by 10 bases. As DNA, the CDR3 is TGTGCCAGCAGCCAGGGGACAGCTATTGGATCACCCCTCCACTTT. Its protein product is CASSQGTAIGSPLHF.

The V gene is TRBV3-1, the J gene TRBJ2-7; 8 bases line up with TRBD1. J lost 5 bases, V lost 3 bases, and 9 bases had no gene match. The germline V gene encodes CDR1 LGHDT and CDR2 YNNKEL (reference sequence). This CDR3 contains 15 residues. Here the CDR3 reads CASSHFRQGIHEQYF. DNA for the CDR3: TGTGCCAGCAGCCATTTCCGACAGGGGATTCACGAGCAGTACTTC.

V gene TRBV12-3 or TRBV12-4 combines with J gene TRBJ2-3; TRBD2 aligns across 10 bases. J gave up 4 bases and V 7 bases, and 11 bases lay outside the gene matches. The CDR3 length is 16 residues. CDR3 sequence: CASTSGTSAGADTQYF. The CDR3 DNA is TGTGCCAGCACCTCAGGGACTAGCGCTGGCGCAGATACGCAGTATTTT.

This chain uses TRBV24-1 with TRBJ2-7, with TRBD1 as a possible D gene (5 bases). CDR1 and CDR2 (germline): KGHDR, SFDVKD. Trimming took off 4 bases at V and 7 bases at J, with 13 bases between the two ends. The CDR3 totals 13 residues. The CDR3 coding sequence is TGTGCCACCAGTGAAGTCAGGGCCAATGAGCAGTACTTC. Amino acids: CATSEVRANEQYF.

This clonotype was seen more than once but under ten times. This chain links TRBV27 with TRBJ2-1; the D gene is possibly TRBD2 (5 bases). Between the trimmed V and J ends, which lost 3 bases and 6 bases, there was a span of 18 bases. Germline-derived CDR1 and CDR2 are MNHEY and SMNVEV (reference sequence). The CDR3 has 16 residues. CDR3 sequence: CASSFSGWPAGNEQFF. The CDR3 DNA reads as TGTGCCAGCAGTTTCTCGGGGTGGCCCGCGGGCAATGAGCAGTTCTTC.

In its sample, this clonotype was seen a few times. The chain combines TRBV4-1 with TRBJ2-3; the match to TRBD1 covers 9 bases. Per germline, CDR1 MGHRA and CDR2 YSYEKL. The CDR3 consists of 17 residues. The V and J ends lost 1 base and 2 bases, in that order; junction bases with no gene match: 7. The CDR3 reads CASSQGDWDRVTDTQYF. CDR3 in DNA: TGCGCCAGCAGCCAAGGGGACTGGGACAGGGTCACAGATACGCAGTATTTT.

The rearrangement uses TRBV6-1 and TRBJ2-3, with TRBD1 identical over 8 bases. The junction had 16 bases not matched to a gene; V was cut back by 6 bases and J by 2 bases. This CDR3 comprises 18 residues. Germline CDR1 and CDR2: MNHNS and SASEGT. Here the CDR3 DNA reads TGTGCCAGCAGATCCGTCCCGGGACAGGATCGGGACACAGATACGCAGTATTTT. Translated, it gives CASRSVPGQDRDTDTQYF.

This clonotype has only a few counts. The chain uses TRBV6-5 and TRBJ1-2, with no clear D. Trimming shortened V by 6 bases and J by 2 bases, and 10 bases separated the two germline ends. From germline, CDR1 is MNHEY and CDR2 SVGAGI. The CDR3 length is 13 residues. The CDR3 reads CASSQHPNYGYTF. CDR3 coding DNA: TGTGCCAGCAGCCAACACCCGAACTATGGCTACACCTTC.

V and J are TRBV4-1 and TRBJ2-5; 11 nucleotides align to TRBD2. Germline trimming cut 4 bases from V and 0 bases from J; bases unmatched to any gene: 4. Germline-derived CDR1 and CDR2 are MGHRA and YSYEKL. This CDR3 contains 16 residues. The CDR3, as DNA: TGCGCCAGCAGCCCTACTAGCGGGGGAAACCAAGAGACCCAGTACTTC. Protein product: CASSPTSGGNQETQYF.

The CDR3 is CASSQAEGANEQFF. CDR3 nucleotides: TGCGCCAGCAGCCAGGCGGAGGGGGCCAATGAGCAGTTCTTC. V and J are TRBV4-3 and TRBJ2-1, with a tentative D call TRBD1 (7 bases). The V end lost 3 bases, the J end lost 6 bases, and 12 bases lay between the germline ends. This CDR3 comprises 14 residues. Germline assignment: CDR1 LGHNA and CDR2 YSLEER.

CDR3 bases: TGTGCCAGCAGTGACGAAAGGGGACTGTTTTTT. Translation: CASSDERGLFF. This sequence joins TRBV2 and TRBJ1-4; D may be TRBD1 (5 bases). Germline CDR1 and CDR2: SNHLY and FYNNEI. The CDR3 loop spans 11 amino acids. V was trimmed by 3 bases and J by 13 bases, leaving 9 bases between them.

The CDR3 reads CASSRGSRSYNEQFF. The DNA for the CDR3 is TGTGCCAGCAGCAGGGGCTCCCGCTCCTACAATGAGCAGTTCTTC. This chain connects TRBV6-1 to TRBJ2-1; perhaps TRBD1 as D (6 bases). Trimming shortened V by 6 bases and J by 0 bases, and 12 bases separated the two germline ends. There are 15 residues in the CDR3. The germline gives CDR1 MNHNS, CDR2 SASEGT.

The chain recombines TRBV4-1 with TRBJ1-2, with D unclear. The ends were cut back, 0 bases at V and 7 bases at J, with 18 bases in the middle. Germline V gene data show CDR1 as MGHRA and CDR2 as YSYEKL. The CDR3 runs to 16 residues. CDR3 in DNA: TGCGCCAGCAGCCAAGAGGATCCGATTCCCGGGAGTGGCTACACCTTC. It yields the protein CASSQEDPIPGSGYTF.